The rows below give T cell receptor beta chains drawn from one sample of a study of T cell repertoires in cytomegalovirus infection. MiXCR, run by TCRdb on the reads, gives a single entry per CDR3 protein. This sample has approximately 500,000 distinct CDR3 sequences, with 15% to 20% found just once. Sequenced sample: CD8+ T cells from PBMCs. The receptors derive from a human donor in good health (CMV status not recorded). Some clones in this sample may be carry-over from other donors' samples. CDR3s include the opening cysteine and the closing phenylalanine or tryptophan. The D gene is left open where the match is weak. Rows give clone size only sometimes, using once, few, many, or a class for an expanded clone.

D	V	size	J	DNA	CDR3
.	TRBV27	many	TRBJ2-3	TGTGCCAGCACCCTGGGGGGGGGGCCCGGAGATACGCAGTATTTT	CASTLGGGPGDTQYF
.	TRBV6-1	few	TRBJ1-2	TGTGCCAGCGGGGAAAACTATGGCTACACCTTC	CASGENYGYTF
TRBD2	TRBV7-2	many	TRBJ2-7	TGTGCCAGCAGCGGGACTAGTCACGAGCAGTACTTC	CASSGTSHEQYF
.	TRBV27	many	TRBJ2-3	TGTGCCAGCGCAAGTCGAGATACGCAGTATTTT	CASASRDTQYF
TRBD1	TRBV2	few	TRBJ1-5	TGTGCCAGCAGTGTTTTTTGGACAGGCCAAAATCAGCCCCAGCATTTT	CASSVFWTGQNQPQHF
TRBD1	TRBV7-3	many	TRBJ2-1	TGTGCCAGCAGCCCGGACAGGGGGCGATACAATGAGCAGTTCTTC	CASSPDRGRYNEQFF
.	TRBV28	few	TRBJ2-3	TGTGCCAGCAGTTTATTCCAGGATCCAGCGGCAGATACGCAGTATTTT	CASSLFQDPAADTQYF
.	TRBV7-2	many	TRBJ2-7	TGTGCCAGCAGCTCAATAGACGAGGATGACAATTCATACGAGCAGTACTTC	CASSSIDEDDNSYEQYF
TRBD1	TRBV7-3	few	TRBJ1-2	TGTGCCAGCAGCCACGGGACAGGGGACGGCTACACCTTC	CASSHGTGDGYTF
.	TRBV20-1	.	TRBJ1-2	TGCAGTGCTATTACCATTCATGGCTACACCTTC	CSAITIHGYTF
.	TRBV5-4	few	TRBJ1-2	TGTGCCAGCAGCCTTGGGGTTTCTAACTATGGCTACACCTTC	CASSLGVSNYGYTF
.	TRBV4-1	.	TRBJ2-7	TGCGCCAGCAGCCAAGAGGGGTACAACTTCTACGAGCAGTACTTC	CASSQEGYNFYEQYF
TRBD1	TRBV20-1	.	TRBJ2-7	TGCAGTGCTAGGGGGCCCGGGACAGGGGGCAACGAGCAGTACTTC	CSARGPGTGGNEQYF
.	TRBV27	few	TRBJ1-5	TGTGCCAGCAGTTTATCGATAAGCATAAATCAGCCCCAGCATTTT	CASSLSISINQPQHF
TRBD1	TRBV29-1	many	TRBJ2-3	TGCAGCGTTGGGACAGGGGAGAGAGATACGCAGTATTTT	CSVGTGERDTQYF
TRBD2	TRBV20-1	few	TRBJ2-7	TGCAGTGCTAGAGAAATGACTAGCGGATACGAGCAGTACTTC	CSAREMTSGYEQYF
TRBD2	TRBV11-2	many	TRBJ2-7	TGTGCCAGCAGCTCTACGGGGGGGCCATACTCCTACGAGCAGTACTTC	CASSSTGGPYSYEQYF
.	TRBV10-2	few	TRBJ2-3	TGCGCCAGCAGTATCCAGGGGACGGGAGATACGCAGTATTTT	CASSIQGTGDTQYF
TRBD1	TRBV19	.	TRBJ2-7	TGTGCCAGTAGTATAGCGGCAGGGGGTGAAGTGTACGAGCAGTACTTC	CASSIAAGGEVYEQYF
.	TRBV9	few	TRBJ1-6	TGTGCCAGCAGCGTCAGCGGGCCTTTGAATTCACCCCTCCACTTT	CASSVSGPLNSPLHF
TRBD2	TRBV7-8	many	TRBJ2-2	TGTGCCAGCAGGGATAGCGGGGGAGGGACCGGGGAGCTGTTTTTT	CASRDSGGGTGELFF
.	TRBV28	.	TRBJ2-7	TGTGCCAGCAGTTTAGGGCGGAGTTCCCTCTACGAGCAGTACTTC	CASSLGRSSLYEQYF
.	TRBV7-3	.	TRBJ1-6	TGTGCCAGCAGCTTAGGGGGAGGAGACCCCCTCCAGTTT	CASSLGGGDPLQF
TRBD1	TRBV4-1	many	TRBJ2-5	TGCGCCAGCAGCCAGGGACAGGGGGAAGAGACCCAGTACTTC	CASSQGQGEETQYF
.	TRBV24-1	few	TRBJ1-2	TGTGCCACCGACGCTCGCACTGCAACTATCAACTATGGCTACACCTTC	CATDARTATINYGYTF
.	TRBV14	many	TRBJ2-1	TGTGCCAGCAGCCAAGATAGCGGCTTTTTCAATGAGCAGTTCTTC	CASSQDSGFFNEQFF
TRBD1	TRBV2	.	TRBJ2-1	TGTGCCAGCCCCCCGGGACAGGGCGGCGAGTTCTTC	CASPPGQGGEFF
.	TRBV27	.	TRBJ1-4	TGTGCCAGCAGTTCTGAACCAGTACCTAATGAAAAACTGTTTTTT	CASSSEPVPNEKLFF
.	TRBV15	.	TRBJ1-5	TGTGCCACCAGCAGAGGCTCGGAGAGAAAACAGCCCCAGCATTTT	CATSRGSERKQPQHF